This TCR beta chain was captured by sequencing in a study of CD8+ T cells in alopecia areata. About the study: Patients remained on tofacitinib for 6 to 18 months and then went 6 months without it.

Germline V gene data show CDR1 as SGHRS and CDR2 as YFSETQ. The CDR3 covers 14 residues. V was pared by 2 bases and J by 9 bases, with 17 bases between. In each case, RNA was isolated and then reverse transcribed into cDNA as the sequencing template. Clones were sequenced by immunoSEQ multiplex PCR, and TCRdb holds only the in-frame ones, with some missing. The sample records 150,000 to 250,000 clones, about three fifths being singletons. Indicated treatment: oral pan-JAK inhibitor, 5-10 mg twice daily. The sample was CD4+ T cells sorted from blood, taken at week 24, from a patient treated with tofacitinib. The receptor was isolated from a human donor with alopecia areata. This sequence joins TRBV5-1 and TRBJ2-5; possibly TRBD1 for D (5 bases). The CDR3 DNA sequence: TGCGCCAGCAGCTTCTCGACAGCCTCGAGCGCCCAGTACTTC. Translation gives CASSFSTASSAQYF.